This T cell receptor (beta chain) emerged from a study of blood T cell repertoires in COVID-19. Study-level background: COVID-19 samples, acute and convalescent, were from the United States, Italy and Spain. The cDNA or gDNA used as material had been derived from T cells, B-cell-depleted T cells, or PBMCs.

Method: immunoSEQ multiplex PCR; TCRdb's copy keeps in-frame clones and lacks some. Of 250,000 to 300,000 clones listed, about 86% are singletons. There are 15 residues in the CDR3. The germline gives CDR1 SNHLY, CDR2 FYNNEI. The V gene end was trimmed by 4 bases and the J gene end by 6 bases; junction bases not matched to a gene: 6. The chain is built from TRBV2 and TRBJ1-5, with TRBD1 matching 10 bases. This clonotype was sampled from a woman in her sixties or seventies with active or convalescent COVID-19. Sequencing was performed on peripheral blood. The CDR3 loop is CASSVDRGRGQPQHF. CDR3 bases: TGTGCCAGCAGTGTCGACAGGGGGCGAGGTCAGCCCCAGCATTTT.